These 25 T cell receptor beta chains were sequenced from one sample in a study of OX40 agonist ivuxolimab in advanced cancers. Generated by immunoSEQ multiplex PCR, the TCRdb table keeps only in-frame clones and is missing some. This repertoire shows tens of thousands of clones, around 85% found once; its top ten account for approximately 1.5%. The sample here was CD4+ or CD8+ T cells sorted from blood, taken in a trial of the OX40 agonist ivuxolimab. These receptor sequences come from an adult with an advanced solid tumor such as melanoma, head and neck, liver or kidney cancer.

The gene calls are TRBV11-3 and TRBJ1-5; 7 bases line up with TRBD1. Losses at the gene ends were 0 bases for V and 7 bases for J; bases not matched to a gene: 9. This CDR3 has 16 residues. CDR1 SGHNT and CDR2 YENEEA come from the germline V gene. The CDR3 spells CASSLEIGGGGQPQHF. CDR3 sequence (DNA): TGTGCCAGCAGCTTAGAAATAGGAGGGGGCGGGCAGCCCCAGCATTTT.

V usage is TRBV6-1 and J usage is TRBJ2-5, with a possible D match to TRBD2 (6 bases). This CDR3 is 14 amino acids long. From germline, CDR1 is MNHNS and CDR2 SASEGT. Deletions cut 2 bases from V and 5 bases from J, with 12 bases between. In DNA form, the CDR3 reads TGTGCCAGCAGTGAAATAGGAGGGGTGGAGACCCAGTACTTC. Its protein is CASSEIGGVETQYF.

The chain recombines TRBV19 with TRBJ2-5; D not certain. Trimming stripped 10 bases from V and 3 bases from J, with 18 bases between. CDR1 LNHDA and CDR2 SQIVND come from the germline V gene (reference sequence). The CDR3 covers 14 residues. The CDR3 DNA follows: TGTGCCACCACCAGGAGCACCTCAGAAGAGACCCAGTACTTC. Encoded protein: CATTRSTSEETQYF.

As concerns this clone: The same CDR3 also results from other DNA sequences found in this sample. CDR3 loop: CASSLVGQETQYF. Written as DNA, the CDR3 is TGCGCCAGCAGCTTGGTTGGACAAGAGACCCAGTACTTC. This chain joins TRBV5-1 and TRBJ2-5; no definite D call. Germline V gene sequence: CDR1 SGHRS, CDR2 YFSETQ. Trimming took off 0 bases at V and 2 bases at J, with 5 bases between the two ends. This CDR3 spans 13 amino acids.

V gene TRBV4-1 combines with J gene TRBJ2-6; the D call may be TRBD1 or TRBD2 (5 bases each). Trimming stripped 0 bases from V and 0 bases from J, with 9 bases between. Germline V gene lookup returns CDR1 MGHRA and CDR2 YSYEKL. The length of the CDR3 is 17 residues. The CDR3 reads CASSQDKGTSGANVLTF. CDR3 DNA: TGCGCCAGCAGCCAAGATAAAGGGACCTCTGGGGCCAACGTCCTGACTTTC.

This chain's CDR3 is CASTSAGEQFF. DNA of the CDR3: TGTGCCAGCACCTCAGCCGGCGAGCAGTTCTTC. This chain joins TRBV6-1 and TRBJ2-1; D not resolved. The V end was cut by 7 bases, the J end by 10 bases, with 11 bases between. Germline CDR1 MNHNS, CDR2 SASEGT. The length of the CDR3 is 11 residues.

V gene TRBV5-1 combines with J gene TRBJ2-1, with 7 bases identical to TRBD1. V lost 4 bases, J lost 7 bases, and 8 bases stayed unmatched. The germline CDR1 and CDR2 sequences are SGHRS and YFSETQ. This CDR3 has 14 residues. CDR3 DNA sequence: TGCGCCAGCAGCCCGGGACAGTCTAAAAATGAGCAGTTCTTC. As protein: CASSPGQSKNEQFF.

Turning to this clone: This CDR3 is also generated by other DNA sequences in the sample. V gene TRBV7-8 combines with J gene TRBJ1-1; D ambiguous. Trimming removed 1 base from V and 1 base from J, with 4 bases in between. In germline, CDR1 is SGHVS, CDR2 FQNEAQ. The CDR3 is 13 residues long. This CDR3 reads CASSLGENTEAFF. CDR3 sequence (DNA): TGTGCCAGCAGCTTAGGCGAGAACACTGAAGCTTTCTTT.

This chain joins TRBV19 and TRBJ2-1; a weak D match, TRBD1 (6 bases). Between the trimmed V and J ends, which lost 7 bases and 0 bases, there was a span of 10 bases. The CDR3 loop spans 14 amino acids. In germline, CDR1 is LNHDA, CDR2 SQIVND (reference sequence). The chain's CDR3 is CASNNRDSYNEQFF. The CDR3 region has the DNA TGTGCCAGTAATAACAGGGACTCCTACAATGAGCAGTTCTTC. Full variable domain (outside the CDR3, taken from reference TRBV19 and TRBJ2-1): DGGITQSPKYLFRKEGQNVTLSCEQNLNHDAMYWYRQDPGQGLRLIYYSQIVNDFQKGDIAEGYSVSREKKESFPLTVTSAQKNPTAFYLCASNNRDSYNEQFFGPGTRLTVL.

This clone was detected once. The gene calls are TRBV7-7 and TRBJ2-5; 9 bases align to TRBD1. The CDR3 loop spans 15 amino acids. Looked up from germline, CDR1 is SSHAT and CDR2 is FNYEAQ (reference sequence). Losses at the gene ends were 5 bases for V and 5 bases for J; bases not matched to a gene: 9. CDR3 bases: TGTGCCAGCAGCACAACGGGACAGGGCGGGGAGACCCAGTACTTC. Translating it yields CASSTTGQGGETQYF. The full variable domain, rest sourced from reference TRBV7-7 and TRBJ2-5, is GAGVSQSPRYKVTKRGQDVTLRCDPISSHATLYWYQQALGQGPEFLTYFNYEAQPDKSGLPSDRFSAERPEGSISTLTIQRTEQRDSAMYRCASSTTGQGGETQYFGPGTRLLVL.

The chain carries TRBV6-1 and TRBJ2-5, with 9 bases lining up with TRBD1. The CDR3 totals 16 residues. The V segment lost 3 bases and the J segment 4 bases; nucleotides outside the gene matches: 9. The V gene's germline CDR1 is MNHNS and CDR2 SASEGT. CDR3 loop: CASSEGIQGARETQYF. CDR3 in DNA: TGTGCCAGCAGTGAGGGGATACAGGGGGCGCGAGAGACCCAGTACTTC.

The CDR3 region is CASSFQVDYGYTF. The CDR3 DNA reads TGTGCCAGCAGTTTTCAGGTTGACTATGGCTACACCTTC. The rearrangement uses TRBV7-8 and TRBJ1-2, with D hard to call. The CDR3 extends over 13 amino acids. V lost 6 bases and J lost 3, with 11 bases in between. Germline CDR1 reads SGHVS; CDR2 reads FQNEAQ.

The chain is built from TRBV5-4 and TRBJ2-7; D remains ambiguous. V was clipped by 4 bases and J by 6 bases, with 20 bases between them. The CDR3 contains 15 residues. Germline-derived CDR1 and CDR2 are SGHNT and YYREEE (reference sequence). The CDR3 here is CASSPANGLWGEQYF. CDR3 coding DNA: TGTGCCAGCAGCCCAGCCAACGGCCTGTGGGGCGAGCAGTACTTC. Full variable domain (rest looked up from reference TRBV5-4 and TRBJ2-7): ETGVTQSPTHLIKTRGQQVTLRCSSQSGHNTVSWYQQALGQGPQFIFQYYREEENGRGNFPPRFSGLQFPNYSSELNVNALELDDSALYLCASSPANGLWGEQYFGPGTRLTVT.

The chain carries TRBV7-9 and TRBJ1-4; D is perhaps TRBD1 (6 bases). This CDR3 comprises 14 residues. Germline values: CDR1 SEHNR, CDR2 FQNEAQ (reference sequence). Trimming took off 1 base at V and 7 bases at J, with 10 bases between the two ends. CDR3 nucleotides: TGTGCCAGCAGCTTAGTAGGGGGAGGTGAAAAACTGTTTTTT. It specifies CASSLVGGGEKLFF. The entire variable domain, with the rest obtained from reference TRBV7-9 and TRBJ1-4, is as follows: DTGVSQNPRHKITKRGQNVTFRCDPISEHNRLYWYRQTLGQGPEFLTYFQNEAQLEKSRLLSDRFSAERPKGSFSTLEIQRTEQGDSAMYLCASSLVGGGEKLFFGSGTQLSVL.

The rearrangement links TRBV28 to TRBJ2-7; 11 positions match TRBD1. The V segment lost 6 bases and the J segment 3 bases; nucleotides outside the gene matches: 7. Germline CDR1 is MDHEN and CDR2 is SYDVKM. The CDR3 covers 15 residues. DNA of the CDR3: TGTGCCAGCAGCCACTCCGGGACAGGGGGCTACGAGCAGTACTTC. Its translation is CASSHSGTGGYEQYF.

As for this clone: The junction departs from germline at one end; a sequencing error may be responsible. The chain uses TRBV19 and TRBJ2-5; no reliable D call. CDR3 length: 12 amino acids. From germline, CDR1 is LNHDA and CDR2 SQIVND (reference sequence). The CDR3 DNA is TGTGCCAGTAGCATCCCCCAAGGGACCCAGTACTTC. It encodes CASSIPQGTQYF.

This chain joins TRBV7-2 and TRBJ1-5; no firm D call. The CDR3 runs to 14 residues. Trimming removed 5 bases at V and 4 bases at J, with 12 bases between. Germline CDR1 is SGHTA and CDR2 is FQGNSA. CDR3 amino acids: CASSAAQRNQPQHF. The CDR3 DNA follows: TGTGCCAGCAGCGCAGCGCAGAGGAATCAGCCCCAGCATTTT.

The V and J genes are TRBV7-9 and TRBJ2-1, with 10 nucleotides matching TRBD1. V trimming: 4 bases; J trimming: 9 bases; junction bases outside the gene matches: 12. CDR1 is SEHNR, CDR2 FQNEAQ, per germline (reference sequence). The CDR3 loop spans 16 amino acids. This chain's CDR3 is CASSSLGTGEEGEQFF. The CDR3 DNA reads TGTGCCAGCAGCTCCCTCGGGACAGGGGAGGAGGGTGAGCAGTTCTTC.

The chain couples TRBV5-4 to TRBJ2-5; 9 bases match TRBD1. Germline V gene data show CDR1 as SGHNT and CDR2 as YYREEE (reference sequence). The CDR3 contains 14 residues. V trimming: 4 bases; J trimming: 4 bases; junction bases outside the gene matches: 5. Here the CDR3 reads CASSRTGVGETQYF. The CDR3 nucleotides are TGTGCCAGCAGCCGGACAGGGGTCGGAGAGACCCAGTACTTC. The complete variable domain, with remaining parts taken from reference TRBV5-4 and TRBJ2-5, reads ETGVTQSPTHLIKTRGQQVTLRCSSQSGHNTVSWYQQALGQGPQFIFQYYREEENGRGNFPPRFSGLQFPNYSSELNVNALELDDSALYLCASSRTGVGETQYFGPGTRLLVL.

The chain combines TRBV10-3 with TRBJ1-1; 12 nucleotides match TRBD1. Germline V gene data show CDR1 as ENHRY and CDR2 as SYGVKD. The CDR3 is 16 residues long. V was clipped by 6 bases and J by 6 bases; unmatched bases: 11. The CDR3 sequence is CAIRPGQGAADAEAFF. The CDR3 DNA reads TGTGCCATCAGACCGGGACAGGGGGCGGCGGACGCTGAAGCTTTCTTT.

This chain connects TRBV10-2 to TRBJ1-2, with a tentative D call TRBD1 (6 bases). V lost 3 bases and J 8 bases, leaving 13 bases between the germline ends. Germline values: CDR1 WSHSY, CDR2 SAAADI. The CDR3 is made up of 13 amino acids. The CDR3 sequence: CASSDNTGYGYTF. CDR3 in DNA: TGCGCCAGCAGTGACAATACAGGGTACGGCTACACCTTC.

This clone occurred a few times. The CDR3 protein is CASRQSSGNTIYF. The DNA of the CDR3 is TGTGCCAGCCGCCAGAGCTCTGGAAACACCATATATTTT. This chain connects TRBV7-6 to TRBJ1-3; D gene unclear. This CDR3 region has 13 residues. The V end lost 8 bases, the J end lost 0 bases, and 8 bases lay between the germline ends. Germline CDR1 reads SGHVS; CDR2 reads FNYEAQ.

The CDR3 bases are TGTGCCAGCAGCGTAACGGCCACCTCCTACGAGCAGTACTTC. Translated, it gives CASSVTATSYEQYF. This chain joins TRBV9 and TRBJ2-7; D is undetermined. This CDR3 comprises 14 residues. Deletions cut 1 base from V and 0 bases from J, with 8 bases between. Germline V gives CDR1 SGDLS, CDR2 YYNGEE.

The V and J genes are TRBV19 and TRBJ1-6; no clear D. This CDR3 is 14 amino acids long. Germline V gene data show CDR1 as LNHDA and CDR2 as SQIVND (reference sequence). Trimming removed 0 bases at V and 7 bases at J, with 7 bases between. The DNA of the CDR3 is TGTGCCAGTAGTATAGAGGAAGGGAATTCACCCCTCCACTTT. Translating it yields CASSIEEGNSPLHF.

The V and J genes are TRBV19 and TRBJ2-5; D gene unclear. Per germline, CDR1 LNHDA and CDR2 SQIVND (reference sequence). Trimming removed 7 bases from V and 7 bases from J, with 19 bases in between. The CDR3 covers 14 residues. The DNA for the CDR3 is TGTGCCAGTAAGGCGGCGAGGCTAGAAGGGACCCAGTACTTC. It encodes CASKAARLEGTQYF.